The 13 T cell receptor beta chains presented below share a single source sample, sequenced in a study of monozygotic twins with inflammatory bowel disease. Using the 5' RACE reads, TCRdb records one entry per CDR3 protein without DNA. Recorded here are 150,000 to 200,000 distinct CDR3 sequences; the top ten clones represent over 2.5%. Sequenced material: blood. The receptors derive from a human donor with ulcerative colitis or Crohn's disease, or a healthy co-twin of an affected twin (not recorded which).

This chain links TRBV10-2 with TRBJ2-5; TCRdb outputs TRBD1, but without DNA this stays unchecked. Germline CDR1 and CDR2: WSHSY and SAAADI. The CDR3 is 14 amino acids. CDR3 in amino acids: CASGLTVNQETQYF.

The gene calls are TRBV15 and TRBJ1-5; TCRdb designates TRBD1, a call that cannot be tested without DNA. The CDR3 is 13 residues long. Germline assignment: CDR1 LNHNV and CDR2 YYDKDF (reference sequence). Here the CDR3 reads CATSSFPSQPQHF.

The rearrangement links TRBV27 to TRBJ2-1; TCRdb calls TRBD2, which cannot be checked without DNA. The CDR3 runs 16 residues. CDR1 and CDR2 (germline): MNHEY, SMNVEV (reference sequence). CDR3 amino acids: CASSSSNHGTGDEQFF.

The rearrangement links TRBV5-6 to TRBJ1-1; TCRdb selects TRBD1, and the lack of DNA leaves this call unchecked. CDR1 and CDR2 (germline): SGHDT, YYEEEE. This CDR3 region has 15 residues. The chain's CDR3 is CASSPPGQGHTEAFF.

The rearrangement links TRBV10-3 to TRBJ2-7; checking the TCRdb D call of TRBD1 is not possible without DNA. The length of the CDR3 is 16 residues. Germline CDR1 reads ENHRY; CDR2 reads SYGVKD. CDR3 loop: CAISNLQGIKIYEQYF.

This chain links TRBV28 with TRBJ2-5; checking the TCRdb D call of TRBD2 is not possible without DNA. This CDR3 has 14 amino acids. Germline V CDR1 and CDR2: MDHEN, SYDVKM. The CDR3 loop reads CASSLGGRRETQYF.

This chain links TRBV20-1 with TRBJ2-1; as DNA is missing, the TRBD1 call by TCRdb cannot be tested. CDR1 DFQATT and CDR2 SNEGSKA come from the germline V gene (reference sequence). The CDR3 contains 12 residues. CDR3 in amino acids: CVGQGRNNEQFF.

The chain has TRBV20-1 and TRBJ2-7; TCRdb's D call, TRBD1, is unchecked because there is no DNA. CDR3 length: 15 residues. Germline V gives CDR1 DFQATT, CDR2 SNEGSKA (reference sequence). CDR3 protein: CSAMGGWESTYEQYF.

The chain carries TRBV11-2 and TRBJ1-2. This CDR3 is 15 amino acids long. Germline V gives CDR1 SGHAT, CDR2 FQNNGV. CDR3 region: CASSRLEPIVYGYTF.

The chain couples TRBV20-1 to TRBJ2-5; the D call from TCRdb, TRBD1, cannot be confirmed without DNA. The CDR3 has 11 amino acids. Germline V gene sequence: CDR1 DFQATT, CDR2 SNEGSKA (reference sequence). The CDR3 protein is CRGDYQETQYF.

V and J are TRBV5-1 and TRBJ2-5; the D gene TCRdb calls, TRBD1, cannot be checked with no DNA. Per germline, CDR1 SGHRS and CDR2 YFSETQ. The CDR3 contains 16 residues. This chain's CDR3 is CASSLEGNSLMEAQYF.

The J gene is TRBJ2-4, the V gene TRBV4-1; TCRdb designates TRBD1, a call that cannot be tested without DNA. Germline CDR1 MGHRA, CDR2 YSYEKL. CDR3 size: 18 residues. The CDR3 region is CASSQGMGAGLAKNIQYF.

The chain has TRBV5-1 and TRBJ1-5; TCRdb gives TRBD1 as the D gene, but with no DNA this cannot be confirmed. CDR3 length equals 15 residues. Germline V gene sequence: CDR1 SGHRS, CDR2 YFSETQ. The CDR3 here is CASSMGQGAGQPQHF. The variable domain in full, completed from reference TRBV5-1 and TRBJ1-5, reads KAGVTQTPRYLIKTRGQQVTLSCSPISGHRSVSWYQQTPGQGLQFLFEYFSETQRNKGNFPGRFSGRQFSNSRSEMNVSTLELGDSALYLCASSMGQGAGQPQHFGDGTRLSIL.